Given below is one T cell receptor beta chain in context. Its antigen is unidentified. This entry belongs to a study of T cell repertoires in cytomegalovirus infection. TCRdb independently ran MiXCR on the reads; one entry per CDR3 protein. Among approximately 500,000 distinct CDR3 sequences listed, more than 15% were seen once. This CDR3 contains 17 residues. Trimming removed 0 bases from V and 6 bases from J, with 17 bases in between. Per germline, CDR1 LGHNA and CDR2 YNFKEQ. Study-level findings and limits: Across the ex vivo response, the dominant clonotypes were HLA-C-restricted CMV-specific TCR beta clonotypes.

Sequencing was performed on CD8+ T cells from PBMCs. This TCR derives from a human donor in good health (CMV status not recorded). Some clones in this sample may be carry-over from other donors' samples. This chain uses TRBV4-2 with TRBJ2-2, with D possibly being TRBD1 (6 bases). The CDR3: CASSQDPQDSSAGELFF. DNA of the CDR3: TGTGCCAGCAGCCAAGATCCCCAGGACAGTAGTGCCGGGGAGCTGTTTTTT.